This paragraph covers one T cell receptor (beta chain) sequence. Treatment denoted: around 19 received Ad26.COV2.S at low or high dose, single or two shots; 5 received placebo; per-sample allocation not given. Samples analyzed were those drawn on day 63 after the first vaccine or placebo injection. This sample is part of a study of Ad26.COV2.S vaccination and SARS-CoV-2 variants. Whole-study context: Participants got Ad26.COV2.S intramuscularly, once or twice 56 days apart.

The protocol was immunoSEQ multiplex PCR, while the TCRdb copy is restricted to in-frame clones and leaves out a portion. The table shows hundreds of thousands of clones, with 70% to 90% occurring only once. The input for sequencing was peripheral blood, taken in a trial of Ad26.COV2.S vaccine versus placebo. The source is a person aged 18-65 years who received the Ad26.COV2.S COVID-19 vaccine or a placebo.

The CDR3 spells CASSSRGRVEKLFF. The CDR3 DNA is TGTGCCAGCAGCTCCAGGGGGCGCGTTGAAAAACTGTTTTTT. This chain uses TRBV5-5 with TRBJ1-4, with 8 positions matching TRBD1. The CDR3 contains 14 residues. The J segment lost 7 bases and the V segment lost 3 bases, leaving 5 bases of the junction unmatched. Looked up from germline, CDR1 is SGHKS and CDR2 is YYEKEE (reference sequence).